The 32 T cell receptor beta chains below come from one sample, sequenced in a study of cytomegalovirus exposure and HLA in healthy donors (dated by TCRdb to about 2017). Library prep was done by the immunoSEQ multiplex PCR assay. For the multiplex PCR, a mixture combining 60 forward primers for TCR Vbeta segments and 13 reverse primers for TCR Jbeta segments was used. The clones in this table, taken by TCRdb from immuneACCESS, are in-frame only. Not every clone is retained; where verified, under half of the shortfall comes from an unresolved V gene, and the cause of the rest is unknown. This sample's table contains about 130,000 clones. Just under 2% of the sample belongs to the ten largest clones. Sequenced: PBMCs. These receptors all come from a woman in her sixties or seventies in good health and CMV-seronegative.

The rearrangement joins TRBV28 to TRBJ2-7, with a tentative D call TRBD2 (6 bases). CDR1 and CDR2 from the germline V gene are MDHEN and SYDVKM. V was pared by 7 bases and J by 2 bases, with 15 bases between. This CDR3 has 14 amino acids. CDR3 loop: CASKDYNRAYEQYF. The CDR3 coding sequence is TGTGCCAGCAAGGACTATAACCGAGCCTACGAGCAGTACTTC.

The J gene is TRBJ1-1, the V gene TRBV6-1, with a tentative D call TRBD1 (5 bases). Germline assignment: CDR1 MNHNS and CDR2 SASEGT. This CDR3 comprises 13 residues. With 4 bases removed from V and 6 bases from J, the gap between germline ends came to 12 bases. CDR3 protein: CASSVLLGPEAFF. CDR3 nucleotides: TGTGCCAGCAGTGTTCTTCTGGGGCCTGAAGCTTTCTTT.

CDR3 region: CASSEGQISGNTIYF. The CDR3 DNA reads TGCGCCAGCAGTGAGGGACAGATCTCTGGAAACACCATATATTTT. The chain has TRBV10-2 and TRBJ1-3; weak D call: TRBD1 (6 bases). Germline-derived CDR1 and CDR2 are WSHSY and SAAADI. The CDR3 spans 15 residues. V was shortened by 2 bases and J by 0 bases, with 8 bases between the two germline ends.

The chain has TRBV11-2 and TRBJ1-1, with D maybe TRBD1 (5 bases). V gave up 6 bases and J gave up 1 base, with 15 bases separating them. The CDR3 is 15 amino acids. The germline V gene encodes CDR1 SGHAT and CDR2 FQNNGV. CDR3 nucleotide sequence: TGTGCCAGCAGTAAACAGGAGGGTAAGAACACTGAAGCTTTCTTT. As protein: CASSKQEGKNTEAFF.

The V gene is TRBV27, the J gene TRBJ2-7, with D possibly TRBD2 on 6 matching bases. V was clipped by 5 bases and J by 2 bases, with 13 bases between them. The CDR3 is 14 amino acids. Germline-derived CDR1 and CDR2 are MNHEY and SMNVEV (reference sequence). CDR3 in amino acids: CASSLGSPPYEQYF. CDR3 bases: TGTGCCAGCAGTCTCGGGAGCCCTCCCTACGAGCAGTACTTC.

The J gene is TRBJ2-5, the V gene TRBV10-3; D may be TRBD2 (6 bases). Germline V CDR1 and CDR2: ENHRY, SYGVKD. Trimming cost V 2 bases and J 7 bases, with 11 bases left between them. The CDR3 is 13 amino acids. The CDR3 nucleotides are TGTGCCATCAGTGAGCCCCAGGGAGGGACCCAGTACTTC. This translates into CAISEPQGGTQYF.

This rearrangement joins TRBV7-9 to TRBJ2-1; D is undetermined. Per the germline V gene, CDR1 is SEHNR and CDR2 is FQNEAQ (reference sequence). V was clipped by 2 bases and J by 10 bases, with 18 bases between them. The CDR3 is 15 residues long. The CDR3: CASSLQLNSPMEQFF. The CDR3 nucleotides read TGTGCCAGCAGCTTACAACTAAATTCGCCAATGGAGCAGTTCTTC.

CDR3 in DNA: TGTGCCAGCAGCTCCAGGACTAGCGGGATCACAGATACGCAGTATTTT. Translated, it gives CASSSRTSGITDTQYF. The V gene is TRBV7-9, the J gene TRBJ2-3; TRBD2 agrees at 12 bases. V shed 4 bases and J 2 bases; nucleotides not matched to a gene: 4. CDR1 is SEHNR and CDR2 is FQNEAQ in the germline V gene (reference sequence). The CDR3 covers 16 residues.

The genes are TRBV28 and TRBJ2-7; TRBD1 matches 9 bases. This CDR3 is built from 12 residues. Germline CDR1 MDHEN, CDR2 SYDVKM. V was pared by 9 bases and J by 4 bases, with 4 bases of the junction left unmatched. This CDR3 reads CASNRGQYEQYF. As DNA, the CDR3 is TGTGCCAGTAACAGGGGGCAATACGAGCAGTACTTC.

The chain couples TRBV11-2 to TRBJ2-7; 11 nucleotides line up with TRBD2. Germline CDR1 is SGHAT and CDR2 is FQNNGV. The CDR3 runs to 16 residues. With 2 bases clipped from V and 5 bases from J, the junction kept 8 bases outside the gene matches. In DNA, the CDR3 is TGTGCCAGCAGCTTAACTAGCGGGAGAATTTGGCACGAGCAGTACTTC. Its protein product is CASSLTSGRIWHEQYF. The full variable domain, with the rest looked up from reference TRBV11-2 and TRBJ2-7, is EAGVAQSPRYKIIEKRQSVAFWCNPISGHATLYWYQQILGQGPKLLIQFQNNGVVDDSQLPKDRFSAERLKGVDSTLKIQPAKLEDSAVYLCASSLTSGRIWHEQYFGPGTRLTVT.

V and J are TRBV7-8 and TRBJ2-1; TRBD2 aligns across 13 bases. The CDR3 consists of 20 residues. Germline CDR1 is SGHVS and CDR2 is FQNEAQ. V shed 0 bases and J 2 bases; nucleotides not matched to a gene: 10. This chain's CDR3 is CASSLALLGTSGTPYNEQFF. For the CDR3, the DNA is TGTGCCAGCAGCTTAGCGCTCCTTGGGACTAGCGGGACTCCCTACAATGAGCAGTTCTTC.

The gene calls are TRBV19 and TRBJ1-2, with D maybe TRBD1 (6 bases). This CDR3 contains 13 residues. V lost 4 bases and J lost 4, with 10 bases in between. The germline V gene encodes CDR1 LNHDA and CDR2 SQIVND (reference sequence). CDR3 DNA sequence: TGTGCCAGTAGTACACAGGGTTCCTATGGCTACACCTTC. It yields the protein CASSTQGSYGYTF.

The rearrangement links TRBV5-1 to TRBJ1-4; D might be TRBD1 (5 bases). The CDR3 is 16 residues long. CDR1 is SGHRS, CDR2 YFSETQ, per germline. Trimming removed 1 base from V and 2 bases from J, with 12 bases in between. The CDR3, as DNA: TGCGCCAGCAGCTTGAGCTTAGGGGTCACTAATGAAAAACTGTTTTTT. Residues: CASSLSLGVTNEKLFF.

This CDR3 reads CASSSGQGGGNTIYF. CDR3 DNA: TGCGCCAGCAGCAGTGGACAGGGTGGTGGAAACACCATATATTTT. The gene calls are TRBV5-1 and TRBJ1-3, with 8 bases fitting TRBD1. Per the germline V gene, CDR1 is SGHRS and CDR2 is YFSETQ. CDR3 length equals 15 residues. V was clipped by 4 bases and J by 3 bases; unmatched bases: 6.

The V and J genes are TRBV5-1 and TRBJ1-1, with 7 bases that match TRBD1. Trimming cost V 0 bases and J 2 bases; bases outside gene matches: 10. This CDR3 region has 17 residues. CDR1 is SGHRS and CDR2 is YFSETQ in the germline V gene. The CDR3 DNA is TGCGCCAGCAGCTTGGCTATACAGGGGAATCAAAACACTGAAGCTTTCTTT. Its protein is CASSLAIQGNQNTEAFF.

The DNA of the CDR3 is TGTGCCAGCAGTTTTGGGGCAGTGAACACCGGGGAGCTGTTTTTT. Translation gives CASSFGAVNTGELFF. The genes are TRBV27 and TRBJ2-2, with D maybe TRBD1 (5 bases). The germline gives CDR1 MNHEY, CDR2 SMNVEV (reference sequence). The V and J ends lost 3 bases and 1 base respectively, with 9 bases between them. The CDR3 length is 15 residues.

The gene calls are TRBV5-1 and TRBJ2-3, with TRBD1 matching over 8 bases. CDR3 length: 15 residues. Germline values: CDR1 SGHRS, CDR2 YFSETQ. V gave up 2 bases and J gave up 1 base; unmatched junction bases: 3. DNA for the CDR3: TGCGCCAGCAGCTTACAGACAGGGGGCACAGATACGCAGTATTTT. Translated: CASSLQTGGTDTQYF.

The genes are TRBV19 and TRBJ2-3; 7 bases are shared with TRBD2. Unmatched junction bases numbered 5, after V lost 5 bases and J lost 6 bases. This CDR3 spans 13 amino acids. Germline loops: CDR1 LNHDA, CDR2 SQIVND (reference sequence). The CDR3 region has the DNA TGTGCCAGTAGTCCCGGGGGGAAGGATACGCAGTATTTT. This gives the protein CASSPGGKDTQYF.

The genes are TRBV6-1 and TRBJ2-7, with TRBD1 identical over 10 bases. CDR1 is MNHNS and CDR2 is SASEGT in the germline V gene. V shed 1 base and J 7 bases; nucleotides not matched to a gene: 7. The CDR3 contains 15 residues. The CDR3 sequence: CASSEEDRGRREQYF. The CDR3 bases are TGTGCCAGCAGTGAAGAAGACAGGGGGCGTAGAGAGCAGTACTTC.

The J gene is TRBJ2-7, the V gene TRBV2; D perhaps matches TRBD1 (6 bases). The CDR3 loop spans 12 amino acids. The germline V gene has CDR1 SNHLY and CDR2 FYNNEI. V was shortened by 6 bases and J by 6 bases, with 12 bases between the two germline ends. The CDR3 here is CASRPQGPEQYF. The CDR3 DNA is TGTGCCAGCAGACCACAGGGTCCCGAGCAGTACTTC. The variable domain in full, with the rest retrieved from reference TRBV2 and TRBJ2-7, is EPEVTQTPSHQVTQMGQEVILRCVPISNHLYFYWYRQILGQKVEFLVSFYNNEISEKSEIFDDQFSVERPDGSNFTLKIRSTKLEDSAMYFCASRPQGPEQYFGPGTRLTVT.

The chain links TRBV6-4 to TRBJ2-2; tentatively, D is TRBD2 (6 bases). Per the germline V gene, CDR1 is MRHNA and CDR2 is SNTAGT. This CDR3 contains 15 residues. Between the trimmed V and J ends, which lost 8 bases and 2 bases, there was a span of 15 bases. Written as DNA, the CDR3 is TGTGCCAGCCTGTCGCGGGACCTAAACACCGGGGAGCTGTTTTTT. It is translated as CASLSRDLNTGELFF.

The chain recombines TRBV28 with TRBJ2-2; 8 bases are shared with TRBD1. Germline V CDR1 and CDR2: MDHEN, SYDVKM. With V trimmed by 3 bases and J by 2 bases, 5 bases remained unmatched. The CDR3 runs 16 residues. As DNA, the CDR3 is TGTGCCAGCAGTTTTCGGACAGGGCTAAACACCGGGGAGCTGTTTTTT. Its protein product is CASSFRTGLNTGELFF. Complete variable domain (other parts from reference TRBV28 and TRBJ2-2): DVKVTQSSRYLVKRTGEKVFLECVQDMDHENMFWYRQDPGLGLRLIYFSYDVKMKEKGDIPEGYSVSREKKERFSLILESASTNQTSMYLCASSFRTGLNTGELFFGEGSRLTVL.

This rearrangement joins TRBV19 to TRBJ2-3, with TRBD2 identical over 9 bases. The CDR3 sequence is 16 residues long. Germline V CDR1 and CDR2: LNHDA, SQIVND (reference sequence). After removal of 4 bases from V and 0 bases from J, the junction contained 5 bases not matched to a gene. CDR3 nucleotides: TGTGCCAGTAGTAGGGCTAGCGGGACTAGCACAGATACGCAGTATTTT. This sequence encodes CASSRASGTSTDTQYF.

The rearrangement uses TRBV21-1 and TRBJ2-5; the D call TRBD1 from the table was never checked on the DNA. TRBV21-1 is a known pseudogene. CDR3 length equals 16 residues. For the CDR3, the DNA is TGTGCCAGCAGCAACCCCGAGGGGACAGTACAAGAGACCCAGTACTTC. It is translated as CASSNPEGTVQETQYF.

The rearrangement uses TRBV6-1 and TRBJ2-5; D might be TRBD2 (5 bases). V lost 6 bases, J lost 1 base, and 12 bases lay in between. The CDR3 is 14 amino acids. Germline V gene sequence: CDR1 MNHNS, CDR2 SASEGT. The CDR3 here is CASRPDRGQETQYF. In DNA form, the CDR3 reads TGTGCCAGCAGACCCGATCGGGGCCAAGAGACCCAGTACTTC.

The chain joins TRBV29-1 to TRBJ2-5; no clear D. The CDR3 loop spans 11 amino acids. CDR1 is SQVTM, CDR2 ANQGSEA, per germline. V was cut by 8 bases and J by 5 bases, with 12 bases left in between. CDR3 DNA sequence: TGCAGCTTCGCAAGCTGGGAGACCCAGTACTTC. Its protein product is CSFASWETQYF.

A remark on this clone: One end of the junction fails to match germline, which may point to a read error. Other DNA variants within this sample encode the same CDR3. The chain links TRBV5-1 to TRBJ2-5; possibly TRBD1 for D (7 bases). The germline CDR1 and CDR2 sequences are SGHRS and YFSETQ. This CDR3 region has 15 residues. CDR3 sequence: CASRLGGQYQETQYF. CDR3 in DNA: TGCGCCAGCAGGTTGGGGGGACAGTACCAAGAGACCCAGTACTTC.

The chain recombines TRBV15 with TRBJ2-2; TRBD2 aligns across 8 bases. Looked up from germline, CDR1 is LNHNV and CDR2 is YYDKDF (reference sequence). V gave up 0 bases and J gave up 9 bases; unmatched junction bases: 12. This CDR3 region has 17 residues. CDR3 nucleotide sequence: TGTGCCACCAGCAGAGATCTCCTGGCTAGCGGGCACCGGGAGCTGTTTTTT. Encoded protein: CATSRDLLASGHRELFF.

The chain combines TRBV28 with TRBJ1-5; D is perhaps TRBD1 (6 bases). Deletions cut 5 bases from V and 5 bases from J, with 19 bases between. Germline V gene sequence: CDR1 MDHEN, CDR2 SYDVKM. The CDR3 covers 16 residues. In DNA form, the CDR3 reads TGTGCCAGCAGTGGCGTACAGGGTCCCATTTATCAGCCCCAGCATTTT. Encoded protein: CASSGVQGPIYQPQHF.

The V call is TRBV2, the J call TRBJ2-2; 12 bases align to TRBD2. V shed 5 bases and J 0 bases; nucleotides not matched to a gene: 4. Germline loops: CDR1 SNHLY, CDR2 FYNNEI. The CDR3 consists of 17 residues. Here the CDR3 reads CASSTTSGRPNTGELFF. The CDR3 DNA reads as TGTGCCAGCAGTACCACTAGCGGGAGGCCGAACACCGGGGAGCTGTTTTTT.

The chain employs TRBV28 and TRBJ1-3; the match to TRBD1 covers 7 bases. Germline-derived CDR1 and CDR2 are MDHEN and SYDVKM. This CDR3 comprises 16 residues. Germline trimming cut 3 bases from V and 0 bases from J; bases unmatched to any gene: 5. For the CDR3, the DNA is TGTGCCAGCAGTTTCCTGACAGGGCGCTCTGGAAACACCATATATTTT. The encoded protein is CASSFLTGRSGNTIYF.

The chain is built from TRBV7-8 and TRBJ1-2; 7 bases line up with TRBD1. Germline values: CDR1 SGHVS, CDR2 FQNEAQ. The V segment lost 3 bases and the J segment 1 base; nucleotides outside the gene matches: 11. This CDR3 is built from 17 residues. CDR3 DNA: TGTGCCAGCAGCTTGGGATTGAAGGGGGCCGTTAACTATGGCTACACCTTC. This encodes CASSLGLKGAVNYGYTF.